A single sample is the source of the 32 T cell receptor beta chains below, sequenced in a study of blood T cells in healthy people across ages. For the second PCR, which ran for roughly 6 to 11 cycles, a sample-barcoded 5' primer and a J-beta primer mix were used. MiXCR, run by TCRdb on the 5' RACE reads, gives a single entry per CDR3 protein. This sample has 1.2 million to 1.5 million distinct CDR3 sequences, with roughly 40% found just once. Input material: blood. The receptors derive from a woman between 18 and 29 years old in good health.

This clonotype was counted once. The chain uses TRBV7-9 and TRBJ1-6; the match to TRBD1 covers 7 bases. CDR3 size: 17 residues. Trimming at V came to 0 bases and at J to 3 bases, leaving 5 bases not matched to a gene. Germline loops: CDR1 SEHNR, CDR2 FQNEAQ (reference sequence). The chain's CDR3 is CASSLAGDRSYNSPLHF. DNA for the CDR3: TGTGCCAGCAGCTTAGCCGGGGACAGAAGCTATAATTCACCCCTCCACTTT.

This chain links TRBV27 with TRBJ2-7; 7 nucleotides match TRBD1. Germline V gives CDR1 MNHEY, CDR2 SMNVEV (reference sequence). CDR3 size: 16 residues. The V segment lost 7 bases and the J segment 1 base; nucleotides outside the gene matches: 13. The DNA of the CDR3 is TGTGCCAGCACCCGCCTTACGACAGGGCCATCCTACGAGCAGTACTTC. As protein: CASTRLTTGPSYEQYF.

This clonotype was seen a handful of times. CDR3 sequence (DNA): TGTGCCAGCAGTTACCGAGCGGAAGGGCCGTCCGGGGAGCTGTTTTTT. It translates to CASSYRAEGPSGELFF. V gene TRBV6-5 combines with J gene TRBJ2-2, with TRBD2 as a possible D gene (5 bases). V was clipped by 2 bases and J by 6 bases, with 16 bases between them. The CDR3 totals 16 residues. Germline values: CDR1 MNHEY, CDR2 SVGAGI.

This clonotype was recorded a few times. The chain combines TRBV15 with TRBJ1-1; tentatively, D is TRBD1 (6 bases). The CDR3 spans 14 residues. CDR1 is LNHNV and CDR2 is YYDKDF in the germline V gene (reference sequence). The V and J ends lost 6 bases and 4 bases respectively, with 15 bases between them. CDR3: CATSPGALGTEAFF. CDR3 nucleotides: TGTGCCACCAGTCCGGGGGCTCTGGGCACTGAAGCTTTCTTT.

This clonotype has just one count. The chain employs TRBV5-5 and TRBJ2-7; D remains ambiguous. Trimming left V 0 bases short and J 2 bases short, with 12 bases between. The CDR3 is 15 residues long. CDR1 is SGHKS and CDR2 is YYEKEE in the germline V gene (reference sequence). CDR3: CASSLGPGLAYEQYF. CDR3 DNA sequence: TGTGCCAGCAGCTTGGGGCCTGGGCTCGCCTACGAGCAGTACTTC.

This clonotype has a handful of counts. This chain joins TRBV4-1 and TRBJ1-1, with D uncertain. The V end lost 2 bases, the J end lost 3 bases, and 22 bases lay between the germline ends. Germline CDR1 reads MGHRA; CDR2 reads YSYEKL. The CDR3 totals 18 residues. This CDR3 is CASSQSRATWGPDTEAFF. The DNA of the CDR3 is TGCGCCAGCAGCCAATCACGGGCTACATGGGGTCCGGACACTGAAGCTTTCTTT.

This clonotype was recorded a few times. The V and J genes are TRBV6-4 and TRBJ2-1; D may be TRBD2 (5 bases). Trimming took 4 bases from V and 2 from J, leaving 12 bases between them. The CDR3 spans 15 residues. Germline V CDR1 and CDR2: MRHNA, SNTAGT. Here the CDR3 DNA reads TGTGCCAGCAGTGGGACTCCCGCGGCCTACAATGAGCAGTTCTTC. Translated, it gives CASSGTPAAYNEQFF.

This clonotype was counted a few times. The chain carries TRBV5-1 and TRBJ2-5, with D possibly TRBD1 on 6 matching bases. The germline V gene encodes CDR1 SGHRS and CDR2 YFSETQ. CDR3 size: 18 residues. The V end was cut by 0 bases, the J end by 0 bases, with 18 bases between. CDR3 sequence (DNA): TGCGCCAGCAGCTTGGATGTCATCGGGACAAGGTACCAAGAGACCCAGTACTTC. Encoded protein: CASSLDVIGTRYQETQYF.

CDR3: CASSYSGHTDTQYF. CDR3 nucleotide sequence: TGTGCCAGCAGTTACTCAGGGCACACAGATACGCAGTATTTT. The chain joins TRBV6-5 to TRBJ2-3, with unresolved D. V lost 0 bases and J lost 2, with 6 bases in between. Germline lookup yields CDR1 MNHEY and CDR2 SVGAGI. The CDR3 consists of 14 residues.

The gene calls are TRBV10-1 and TRBJ2-7, with D tentatively TRBD1 (6 bases). Trimming left V 8 bases short and J 3 bases short, with 14 bases between. There are 13 residues in the CDR3. In germline, CDR1 is WNHNN, CDR2 SYGVQD (reference sequence). The CDR3 protein is CASARGQFYEQYF. CDR3 DNA sequence: TGCGCCAGCGCTCGAGGACAGTTCTACGAGCAGTACTTC.

This clonotype was observed at least ten times. The rearrangement joins TRBV6-6 to TRBJ2-1; D not certain. The CDR3 runs to 13 residues. The V and J ends lost 5 bases and 4 bases respectively, with 9 bases between them. CDR1 MNHNY and CDR2 SVGAGI come from the germline V gene (reference sequence). As DNA, the CDR3 is TGTGCCAGCAGTCCTCAAACGTACAATGAGCAGTTCTTC. Protein: CASSPQTYNEQFF.

A few counts support this clonotype. The chain recombines TRBV18 with TRBJ2-1, with TRBD1 identical over 9 bases. V gave up 3 bases and J gave up 10 bases; unmatched junction bases: 13. Germline CDR1 KGHSH, CDR2 LQKENI. This CDR3 region has 16 residues. In nucleotides, the CDR3 is TGTGCCAGCTCACCTCCAACGGGACAGGGTTTCGGGGAGCAGTTCTTC. It specifies CASSPPTGQGFGEQFF.

The sample holds a few counts of this clonotype. The chain employs TRBV18 and TRBJ1-1, with D uncertain. Germline values: CDR1 KGHSH, CDR2 LQKENI. The CDR3 spans 14 residues. Trimming took off 1 base at V and 2 bases at J, with 8 bases between the two ends. CDR3 in amino acids: CASSPRGINTEAFF. CDR3 in DNA: TGTGCCAGCTCACCACGGGGAATAAACACTGAAGCTTTCTTT.

The chain links TRBV3-1 to TRBJ2-5; 11 nucleotides agree with TRBD2. The J segment lost 9 bases and the V segment lost 3 bases, leaving 12 bases of the junction unmatched. The germline V gene has CDR1 LGHDT and CDR2 YNNKEL (reference sequence). This CDR3 is 16 amino acids long. CDR3 region: CASSHLGRLAGGSQYF. CDR3 sequence (DNA): TGTGCCAGCAGCCACCTAGGGCGGCTAGCGGGAGGATCCCAGTACTTC.

This clonotype was observed many times. J is TRBJ2-3 and V is TRBV20-1; TRBD2 agrees at 9 bases. The germline gives CDR1 DFQATT, CDR2 SNEGSKA (reference sequence). V trimming: 3 bases; J trimming: 6 bases; junction bases outside the gene matches: 10. The CDR3 extends over 15 amino acids. Here the CDR3 reads CSASPGGRARDTQYF. In DNA, the CDR3 is TGCAGTGCTAGCCCGGGCGGGAGGGCCAGGGATACGCAGTATTTT.

This clonotype was found a few times. This chain connects TRBV5-1 to TRBJ2-7; D unclear. Looked up from germline, CDR1 is SGHRS and CDR2 is YFSETQ. The CDR3 has 13 residues. With 0 bases removed from V and 9 bases from J, the gap between germline ends came to 13 bases. CDR3 sequence reads: CASSLERVSGQYF. The CDR3 DNA reads as TGCGCCAGCAGCTTGGAACGGGTTTCTGGGCAGTACTTC. The full variable domain, rest sourced from reference TRBV5-1 and TRBJ2-7, is KAGVTQTPRYLIKTRGQQVTLSCSPISGHRSVSWYQQTPGQGLQFLFEYFSETQRNKGNFPGRFSGRQFSNSRSEMNVSTLELGDSALYLCASSLERVSGQYFGPGTRLTVT.

This sequence joins TRBV7-8 and TRBJ2-7; tentatively, D is TRBD1 (6 bases). Germline loops: CDR1 SGHVS, CDR2 FQNEAQ. The CDR3 contains 17 residues. Trimming stripped 2 bases from V and 1 base from J, with 18 bases between. The CDR3 is CASSLKVSGTSSYEQYF. CDR3 nucleotide sequence: TGTGCCAGCAGCTTAAAGGTCTCGGGGACATCTTCCTACGAGCAGTACTTC. Combining the CDR3 with reference TRBV7-8 and TRBJ2-7 gives the whole variable domain GAGVSQSPRYKVAKRGQDVALRCDPISGHVSLFWYQQALGQGPEFLTYFQNEAQLDKSGLPSDRFFAERPEGSVSTLKIQRTQQEDSAVYLCASSLKVSGTSSYEQYFGPGTRLTVT.

This clonotype came up a few times. This sequence joins TRBV20-1 and TRBJ1-2, with TRBD1 matching 7 bases. Per germline, CDR1 DFQATT and CDR2 SNEGSKA (reference sequence). The CDR3 has 13 amino acids. Unmatched junction bases numbered 7, after V lost 7 bases and J lost 2 bases. CDR3 DNA: TGCAGTGTTCCAAACAGGGGAAACTATGGCTACACCTTC. Its protein product is CSVPNRGNYGYTF.

The gene calls are TRBV28 and TRBJ2-7; D not certain. The CDR3 runs 15 residues. V lost 1 base and J lost 1, with 11 bases in between. From germline, CDR1 is MDHEN and CDR2 SYDVKM. The CDR3 sequence: CASSLSPDLSYEQYF. The CDR3 bases are TGTGCCAGCAGTTTATCGCCAGACCTTTCCTACGAGCAGTACTTC.

The J gene is TRBJ2-1, the V gene TRBV12-3 or TRBV12-4; D remains ambiguous. The CDR3 has 13 residues. The V and J ends lost 2 bases and 5 bases respectively, with 7 bases between them. The CDR3 reads CASSLTLDNEQFF. The DNA for the CDR3 is TGTGCCAGCAGTTTAACTCTGGACAATGAGCAGTTCTTC.

This clonotype was seen a handful of times. The chain links TRBV11-3 to TRBJ2-1, with 13 positions matching TRBD2. The CDR3 has 16 residues. With 5 bases clipped from V and 8 bases from J, the junction kept 9 bases outside the gene matches. Germline-derived CDR1 and CDR2 are SGHNT and YENEEA. DNA of the CDR3: TGTGCCAGCAGCCTGACTAGCGGGGGGACCTCGGATGAGCAGTTCTTC. Protein product: CASSLTSGGTSDEQFF.

The rearrangement uses TRBV10-3 and TRBJ1-1; no clear D. Per the germline V gene, CDR1 is ENHRY and CDR2 is SYGVKD. The CDR3 is 13 amino acids. Trimming pared 4 bases from V and 2 bases from J, leaving 8 bases between. The CDR3 is CAISGGLNTEAFF. For the CDR3, the DNA is TGTGCCATCAGTGGAGGACTTAACACTGAAGCTTTCTTT.

This clonotype was counted a single time. The chain links TRBV29-1 to TRBJ2-7; perhaps TRBD2 as D (6 bases). Germline lookup yields CDR1 SQVTM and CDR2 ANQGSEA. V was trimmed by 4 bases and J by 8 bases, leaving 18 bases between them. This CDR3 is built from 13 residues. Here the CDR3 reads CSVGGGDLYKQYF. CDR3 coding DNA: TGCAGCGTTGGGGGCGGGGATCTTTACAAGCAGTACTTC.

The gene calls are TRBV7-2 and TRBJ2-7; TRBD2 agrees at 7 bases. The CDR3 is 15 residues long. Per the germline V gene, CDR1 is SGHTA and CDR2 is FQGNSA. The V gene end was trimmed by 3 bases and the J gene end by 6 bases; junction bases not matched to a gene: 11. As DNA, the CDR3 is TGTGCCAGCAGCTTGCACAGTGCGGGAGCCCCCGAGCAGTACTTC. It codes for CASSLHSAGAPEQYF.

V usage is TRBV6-1 and J usage is TRBJ1-1; D gene ambiguous. Trimming pared 7 bases from V and 4 bases from J, leaving 10 bases between. CDR1 is MNHNS and CDR2 is SASEGT in the germline V gene. This CDR3 comprises 12 residues. The CDR3 sequence is CASMLAVTEAFF. The CDR3 DNA is TGTGCCAGCATGCTAGCGGTCACTGAAGCTTTCTTT.

This clonotype turned up a few times. This chain connects TRBV7-8 to TRBJ2-3; 8 nucleotides agree with TRBD2. J was trimmed by 2 bases and V by 1 base; bases with no gene match: 14. Germline CDR1 and CDR2: SGHVS and FQNEAQ. The length of the CDR3 is 19 residues. CDR3 sequence reads: CASSLGLAREGGNTDTQYF. For the CDR3, the DNA is TGTGCCAGCAGCTTAGGACTAGCGAGGGAGGGAGGAAACACAGATACGCAGTATTTT.

As regards this clonotype: Germline and junction disagree at one end, which may indicate a read error. This chain connects TRBV29-1 to TRBJ2-4; TRBD2 matches 7 bases. Germline V lookup: CDR1 SQVTM, CDR2 ANQGSEA. This CDR3 comprises 13 residues. CDR3 in amino acids: CSVEEGRVNFQYF. The CDR3 DNA is TGCAGCGTTGAGGAGGGGAGGGTAAACTTTCAGTACTTC. Using reference TRBV29-1 and TRBJ2-4 for the parts outside the CDR3, the full variable domain is SAVISQKPSRDICQRGTSLTIQCQVDSQVTMMFWYRQQPGQSLTLIATANQGSEATYESGFVIDKFPISRPNLTFSTLTVSNMSPEDSSIYLCSVEEGRVNFQYFGAGTRLSVL.

This clonotype has more than one count but fewer than ten. The chain combines TRBV27 with TRBJ1-4; D may be TRBD1 (6 bases). The CDR3 spans 14 residues. V was shortened by 5 bases and J by 7 bases, with 14 bases between the two germline ends. Germline V CDR1 and CDR2: MNHEY, SMNVEV (reference sequence). The CDR3 protein is CASSPGQGIEKLFF. CDR3 in DNA: TGTGCCAGCAGTCCCGGGCAGGGGATTGAAAAACTGTTTTTT.

This chain joins TRBV7-2 and TRBJ2-5; maybe TRBD2 (6 bases). This CDR3 comprises 13 residues. Trimming left V 6 bases short and J 5 bases short, with 13 bases between. CDR1 SGHTA and CDR2 FQGNSA come from the germline V gene. The CDR3 DNA is TGTGCCAGCAGTGGCGGGGTGGGTGAGACCCAGTACTTC. Protein product: CASSGGVGETQYF.

This clonotype was seen a handful of times. The V call is TRBV25-1, the J call TRBJ2-1; 14 bases are a match to TRBD2. This CDR3 region has 19 residues. Per germline, CDR1 MGHDK and CDR2 SYGVNS. Trimming at V came to 4 bases and at J to 2 bases, leaving 10 bases not matched to a gene. The CDR3 here is CASSGRPGLAGVTYNEQFF. Written as DNA, the CDR3 is TGTGCCAGCAGTGGGAGACCGGGACTAGCGGGAGTAACCTACAATGAGCAGTTCTTC.

The J gene is TRBJ2-5, the V gene TRBV11-3; D not certain. From germline, CDR1 is SGHNT and CDR2 YENEEA. Trimming cost V 5 bases and J 7 bases, with 11 bases left between them. This CDR3 region has 12 residues. In nucleotides, the CDR3 is TGTGCCAGCAGCCTGTTAATTGGGACCCAGTACTTC. Its translation is CASSLLIGTQYF.

The V gene is TRBV6-1, the J gene TRBJ2-2; D gene uncertain. V was clipped by 4 bases and J by 0 bases, with 6 bases between them. The germline CDR1 and CDR2 sequences are MNHNS and SASEGT. The CDR3 sequence is 14 residues long. This chain's CDR3 is CASSVPTNTGELFF. CDR3 in DNA: TGTGCCAGCAGTGTTCCCACGAACACCGGGGAGCTGTTTTTT.